This T cell receptor (beta chain) appears in the sequencing data of a study of blood T cell repertoires in COVID-19. About the research overall: The origin of the acute and convalescent COVID-19 samples was the United States, Italy and Spain. T cells, B-cell-depleted T cells, or PBMCs provided the cDNA or gDNA that served as material.

In the source study's methods: Amplified reference gene primers provided the basis for estimating nucleated cell counts. TCRdb's table, derived via immunoSEQ multiplex PCR, lists solely in-frame clones and lacks some. The V and J calls and clone size were taken over from that table, and D and trimming were inferred from the DNA. Of around 100,000 clones listed, about 87% are singletons. V was shortened by 0 bases and J by 9 bases, with 9 bases between the two germline ends. Germline V CDR1 and CDR2: MGHRA, YSYEKL. The CDR3 length is 13 residues. The material sequenced was peripheral blood. The sequence derives from a man aged 80 or over with acute or convalescent COVID-19. The chain combines TRBV4-1 with TRBJ1-5, with no clear D. Written as DNA, the CDR3 is TGCGCCAGCAGCCAAGACAGATCCCTGCCCCAGCATTTT. Translation gives CASSQDRSLPQHF.